The source of this TCR beta chain is a study of tissue T cells after allogeneic stem cell transplantation. Study findings and constraints: Blood and spleen captured only part of the tissue TCR repertoire. Alloreactivity or antigen specificity of tissue TCRs was not determined; some clones might be host cells.

A remark on this clone: Its specificity is not known. Genes and germline are mouse. With the read ending 1 residue before the CDR3 end, the germline J gene is used to fill in that end.

Data came from immunoSEQ multiplex PCR; TCRdb stores just in-frame clones and leaves some out. The sample shows about 17,000 clones, roughly three quarters of them seen only once. The germline gives CDR1 GKSSPN, CDR2 SITVG. V gave up 1 base and J gave up 0 bases; unmatched junction bases: 2. The CDR3 runs to 16 residues. The rearrangement joins TRBV31 to TRBJ2-1, with TRBD2 matching over 11 bases. The specimen sequenced was spleen. The sequence derives from a female BALB/c mouse in good health. The MHC haplotype of the strain is H2-d. The CDR3 here is CAWSPGTGGNYAEQFF. The part of the CDR3 DNA that was read is TGTGCCTGGAGTCCCGGGACTGGGGGTAACTATGCTGAGCAGTTC.